This TCR beta chain was identified during a study of blood T cell repertoires in COVID-19. Study context: Acute-phase and convalescent COVID-19 samples originated in the United States, Italy and Spain. PBMCs, B-cell-depleted T cells, or T cells provided the cDNA or gDNA that made up the material.

As processed by the authors: Researchers report that nucleated cell counts were estimated from reference gene primer amplification. Clones were read by immunoSEQ multiplex PCR, and TCRdb kept only the in-frame ones, dropping some. V and J calls and clone size are those listed in that table; D and trimming were worked out from the DNA. The data show some 150,000 clones, 80% to 90% seen once. The CDR3 extends over 13 amino acids. V gave up 5 bases and J gave up 6 bases; unmatched junction bases: 5. CDR1 is SGHNT, CDR2 YENEEA, per germline. The TCR was taken from a man in his 70s with acute or convalescent COVID-19. This chain joins TRBV11-3 and TRBJ2-7; TRBD1 agrees at 9 bases. Sequencing used peripheral blood. CDR3 residues: CASSRTGEGEQYF. The CDR3 DNA follows: TGTGCCAGCAGCCGGACAGGGGAGGGCGAGCAGTACTTC.